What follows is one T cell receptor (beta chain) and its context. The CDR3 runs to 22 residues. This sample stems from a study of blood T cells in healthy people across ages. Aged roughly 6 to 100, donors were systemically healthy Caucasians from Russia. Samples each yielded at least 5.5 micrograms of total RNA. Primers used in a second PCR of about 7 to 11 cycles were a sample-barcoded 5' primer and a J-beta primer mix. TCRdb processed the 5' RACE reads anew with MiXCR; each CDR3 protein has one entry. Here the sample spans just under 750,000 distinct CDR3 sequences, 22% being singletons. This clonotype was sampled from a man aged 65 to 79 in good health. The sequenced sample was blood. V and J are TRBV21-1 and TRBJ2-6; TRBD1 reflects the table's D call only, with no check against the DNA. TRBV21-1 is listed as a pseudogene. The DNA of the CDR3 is TGTGCCAGCAGCAAAGAAAAGGGCGCCATCCTTTCCAAAAGCCCTGGGGCCAACGTCCTGACTTTC. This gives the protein CASSKEKGAILSKSPGANVLTF.